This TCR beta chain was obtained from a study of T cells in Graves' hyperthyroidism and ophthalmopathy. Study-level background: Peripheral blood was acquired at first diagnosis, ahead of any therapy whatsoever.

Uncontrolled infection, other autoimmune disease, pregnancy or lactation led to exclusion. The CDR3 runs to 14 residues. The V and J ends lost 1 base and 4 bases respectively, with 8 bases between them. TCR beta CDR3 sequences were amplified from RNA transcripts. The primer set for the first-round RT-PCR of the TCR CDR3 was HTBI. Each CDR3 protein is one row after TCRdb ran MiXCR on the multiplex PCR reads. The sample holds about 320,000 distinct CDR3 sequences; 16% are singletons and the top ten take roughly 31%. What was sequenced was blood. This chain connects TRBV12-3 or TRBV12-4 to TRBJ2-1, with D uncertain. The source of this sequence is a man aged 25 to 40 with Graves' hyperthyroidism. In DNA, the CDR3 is TGTGCCAGCAGTTTAGTCAGTGATTACAATGAGCAGTTCTTC. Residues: CASSLVSDYNEQFF.